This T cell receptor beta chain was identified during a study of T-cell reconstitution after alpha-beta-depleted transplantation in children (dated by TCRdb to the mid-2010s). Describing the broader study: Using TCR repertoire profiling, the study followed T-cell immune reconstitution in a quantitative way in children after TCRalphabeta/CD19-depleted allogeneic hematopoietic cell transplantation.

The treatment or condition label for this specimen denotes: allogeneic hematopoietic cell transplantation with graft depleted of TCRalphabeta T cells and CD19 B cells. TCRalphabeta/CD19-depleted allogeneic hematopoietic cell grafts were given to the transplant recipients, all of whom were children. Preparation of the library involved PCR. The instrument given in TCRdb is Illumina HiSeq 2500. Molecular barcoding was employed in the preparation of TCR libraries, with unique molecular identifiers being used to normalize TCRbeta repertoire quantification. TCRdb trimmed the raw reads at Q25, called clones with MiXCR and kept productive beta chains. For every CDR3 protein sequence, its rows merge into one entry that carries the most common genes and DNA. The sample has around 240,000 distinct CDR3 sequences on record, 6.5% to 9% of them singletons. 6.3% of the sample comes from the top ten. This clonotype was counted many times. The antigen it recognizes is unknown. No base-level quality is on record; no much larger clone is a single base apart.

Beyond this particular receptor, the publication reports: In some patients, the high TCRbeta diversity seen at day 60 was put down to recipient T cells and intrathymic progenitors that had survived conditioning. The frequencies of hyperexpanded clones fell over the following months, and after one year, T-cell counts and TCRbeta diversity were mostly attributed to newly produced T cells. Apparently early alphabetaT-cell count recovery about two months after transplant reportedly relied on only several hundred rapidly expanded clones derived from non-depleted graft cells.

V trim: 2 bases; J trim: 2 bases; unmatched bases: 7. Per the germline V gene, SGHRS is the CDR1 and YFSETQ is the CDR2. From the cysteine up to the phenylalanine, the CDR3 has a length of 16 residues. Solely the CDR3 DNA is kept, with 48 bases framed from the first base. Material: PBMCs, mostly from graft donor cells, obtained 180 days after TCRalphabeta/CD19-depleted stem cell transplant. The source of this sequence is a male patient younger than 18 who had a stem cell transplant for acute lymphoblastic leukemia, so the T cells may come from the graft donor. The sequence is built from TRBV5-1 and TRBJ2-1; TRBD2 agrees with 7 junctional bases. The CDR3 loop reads CASSFSTSMPYNEQFF. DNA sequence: TGCGCCAGCAGCTTTTCGACTAGCATGCCCTACAATGAGCAGTTCTTC.